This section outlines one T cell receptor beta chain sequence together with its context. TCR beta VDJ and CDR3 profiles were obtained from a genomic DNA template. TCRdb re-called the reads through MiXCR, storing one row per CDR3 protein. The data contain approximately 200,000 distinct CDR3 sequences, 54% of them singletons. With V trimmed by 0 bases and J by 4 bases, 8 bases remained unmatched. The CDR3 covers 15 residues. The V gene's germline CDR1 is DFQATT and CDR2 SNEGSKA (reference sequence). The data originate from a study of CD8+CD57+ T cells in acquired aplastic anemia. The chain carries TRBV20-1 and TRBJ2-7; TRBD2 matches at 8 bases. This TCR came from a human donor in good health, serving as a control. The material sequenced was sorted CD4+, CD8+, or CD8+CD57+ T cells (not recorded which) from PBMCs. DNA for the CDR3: TGCAGTGCTAGAGATCAGGCAGCGGGGGTTTACGAGCAGTACTTC. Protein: CSARDQAAGVYEQYF.